This T cell receptor (beta chain) is from a study of shared clonotypes between healthy human individuals (dated by TCRdb to the early 2020s). General notes on the study: Two women and a few men aged 18 to 49 years were included in the cohort. Per donor, three plates each were used for CD4 naive and CD4 memory, two for CD8 naive, and one for CD8 memory. To increase sequencing depth and limit assay-specific biases, different laboratories used diverse techniques to prepare libraries and sequence TCR repertoires. Between about 0.85 and 9.5 billion PBMCs per donor were obtained by leukapheresis. Blood TCR repertoires of several healthy adults were deeply sequenced to estimate repertoire size and the extent of clonotype sharing between individuals.

General study outcomes and caveats: Compared with non-shared clonotypes, the clonotypes found in all four sorted-subset donors had higher generation probabilities. Pairwise subsampling indicated that sequencing depth was expected to affect the degree of clonotype sharing among donors. The small number of donors limited the genetic and exposure-history diversity represented. Around 5% of naive CD4, more than 3% of naive CD8, roughly 2.4% of memory CD4, and about 0.4% of memory CD8 clonotypes were shared across several donors. Incomplete sequencing was indicated by rarefaction of sorted-subset datasets, despite the large sequencing depth. Only blood was sampled, and tissue TCR repertoires likely differ from those in blood. Naive subsets generally had larger estimated clonotype richness than memory subsets.

Donors were healthy HIV-negative adults with no recently reported acute infections or vaccinations. Every donor was a Caucasian adult living in Nashville, Tennessee, USA. CD4+ T cells were enriched through magnetic negative selection, after which naive cells were positively selected on CD45RA and the remaining negative fraction served as the memory subset. Blood was obtained by leukapheresis, after which PBMCs were separated by Ficoll-Histopaque density gradient centrifugation and cryopreserved in liquid nitrogen vapor phase. Purity and quantity of every magnetically sorted T cell population were checked by analytical flow cytometry. Each sorted fraction had its genomic DNA isolated and then quantified by UV absorbance on a Nanodrop 2000c. V loses 6 bases of germline sequence and J loses 7 bases, and the interval between the two ends is 12 bases. The CDR3 sequence holds 13 residues, the cysteine and phenylalanine included. Of all the DNA, just the CDR3 is kept, 39 bases in frame from base 1. From a lookup of the germline V gene (reference sequence), CDR1 and CDR2 are LNHDA and SQIVND.

A note on this clone: The specificity of this receptor is unknown. Base qualities are not recorded, but no much larger clone differs from it by a single base.

TCR CDR3 regions were amplified from genomic DNA by multiplex PCR using the deep immunoSEQ assay. Extracted genomic DNA from each cell subset was distributed evenly across all wells of several immunoSEQ 96-well plates, and each plate was treated as a replicate. Each replicate PCR for sorted subsets received around 0.2 ug genomic DNA, equal to roughly 29,000 T cell genomes. Purified libraries were measured with a Qubit 3.0 fluorometer, size-checked on a Bioanalyzer 2100, and measured again with the KAPA Library Quantification kit. Each immunoSEQ 96-well plate was sequenced on its own single-read 150-cycle Illumina NextSeq 550 flow cell. The original methods were these. Because the immunoSEQ output included only junctional sequences and no quality scores, the filtering could not be the same as the filtering used for full-length reads. To assign V/J genes and CDR3, sequences were annotated against IMGT germline references using PyIR, a Python wrapper for IgBLAST v1.9. Any read was removed if the V/J assignment was weak (E-value above 1e-6), the CDR3 was missing, or the read contained stop codons, out-of-frame junctions, or ambiguous translated residues. A V3J clonotype was defined by an identical inferred V gene, J gene, and CDR3 amino acid sequence. Percentage overlap between repertoires was calculated by dividing the number of shared unique clonotypes by the size of the smaller repertoire. Three approaches were used to assess repertoire richness: RTK rarefaction, the Chao1 estimator, and Recon v2.1 estimates of unobserved clonotypes. For all TCRbeta clonotypes obtained by the gDNA method from a few donors, generation probabilities were computed with OLGA. Here the immuneACCESS table is served through TCRdb, limited to in-frame sequences with V and J called. Missing clones are a known gap in these copies; in checked studies unresolved V genes cover under half, and the rest lacks a known reason. That table supplies the V and J calls and clone size; D and trimming were determined from the DNA. The sample records 950,000 to 1,100,000 clones, approximately 78% of which are singletons. Roughly 0.55% of the sample belongs to the ten largest clones.

This sequence originates from a man younger than 30 in good health. Some clones in this sample may be carry-over from other donors' samples. The specimen sequenced was memory CD4+ T cells from PBMCs. The sample's cell subset or site, from its label and the paper: CD45RA-negative fraction. Rearrangement joined TRBV19 to TRBJ1-4, with the identity of the D gene unclear. CDR3 loop: CASRRSGGEKLFF. The DNA is as follows: TGTGCCAGTAGAAGATCAGGAGGTGAAAAACTGTTTTTT.